A single sample is the source of the 15 T cell receptor beta chains below, sequenced in a study of blood T cell repertoires in COVID-19. The assay was immunoSEQ multiplex PCR, and TCRdb's table has in-frame clones only and misses some. The sample records 100,000 to 130,000 clones, 88% being singletons. The sample comprised peripheral blood. These receptors were collected from a human donor in a cohort sampled during active COVID-19.

This clone was counted a single time. This chain links TRBV10-3 with TRBJ1-3; 9 bases are a match to TRBD1. V was clipped by 5 bases and J by 7 bases; unmatched bases: 9. The CDR3 is 15 residues long. Germline CDR1 and CDR2: ENHRY and SYGVKD. The CDR3 reads CAISSGTGTWNTIYF. The CDR3 DNA follows: TGTGCCATCAGTAGCGGGACAGGGACTTGGAACACCATATATTTT.

The chain has TRBV5-4 and TRBJ2-3; D call uncertain. V lost 1 base to trimming and J lost 1 base, with 7 bases between them. This CDR3 has 14 residues. Germline V gene lookup returns CDR1 SGHNT and CDR2 YYREEE (reference sequence). CDR3: CASSLREGTDTQYF. The CDR3 DNA is TGTGCCAGCAGCTTGAGAGAGGGCACAGATACGCAGTATTTT.

The chain couples TRBV28 to TRBJ2-7; D possibly corresponds to TRBD2 (5 bases). The ends were cut back, 5 bases at V and 11 bases at J, with 16 bases in the middle. The CDR3 is 12 amino acids. The V gene's germline CDR1 is MDHEN and CDR2 SYDVKM. CDR3 nucleotides: TGTGCCAGCAGTCCGCGGAACTTCGGGGAGTACTTC. Residues: CASSPRNFGEYF. The variable domain in full, completed from reference TRBV28 and TRBJ2-7, reads DVKVTQSSRYLVKRTGEKVFLECVQDMDHENMFWYRQDPGLGLRLIYFSYDVKMKEKGDIPEGYSVSREKKERFSLILESASTNQTSMYLCASSPRNFGEYFGPGTRLTVT.

This chain connects TRBV5-1 to TRBJ1-2; TRBD1 matches at 7 bases. This CDR3 has 15 residues. Trimming at V came to 4 bases and at J to 4 bases, leaving 10 bases not matched to a gene. Germline assignment: CDR1 SGHRS and CDR2 YFSETQ. In DNA, the CDR3 is TGCGCCAGCAGCCCAGGGACAGAAGGTGGCTATGGCTACACCTTC. Translating gives CASSPGTEGGYGYTF.

The V call is TRBV28, the J call TRBJ2-7, with 8 nucleotides matching TRBD2. The J segment lost 4 bases and the V segment lost 6 bases, leaving 5 bases of the junction unmatched. Germline CDR1 and CDR2: MDHEN and SYDVKM. CDR3 length equals 13 residues. The CDR3 region is CASSLTSAYEQYF. Written as DNA, the CDR3 is TGTGCCAGCAGCCTGACTAGCGCTTACGAGCAGTACTTC.

This rearrangement joins TRBV18 to TRBJ2-7, with a tentative D call TRBD2 (6 bases). V dropped 3 bases and J dropped 3 bases, with 9 bases sitting between them. Germline V gene data show CDR1 as KGHSH and CDR2 as LQKENI. The CDR3 is 13 amino acids. The CDR3 DNA reads as TGTGCCAGCTCACCGGCGGGGAACTACGAGCAGTACTTC. Residues: CASSPAGNYEQYF.

This clone has a single count. The chain employs TRBV7-9 and TRBJ1-1; TRBD1 is a possible D gene (6 bases). V was cut by 5 bases and J by 5 bases, with 15 bases left in between. Germline-derived CDR1 and CDR2 are SEHNR and FQNEAQ (reference sequence). The CDR3 has 14 amino acids. CDR3 sequence: CASSPPGEWTEAFF. The CDR3 nucleotides are TGTGCCAGCAGCCCCCCAGGGGAATGGACTGAAGCTTTCTTT.

V is TRBV24-1 and J is TRBJ2-6; D gene uncertain. V was shortened by 9 bases and J by 1 base, with 6 bases between the two germline ends. CDR1 is KGHDR and CDR2 is SFDVKD in the germline V gene. This CDR3 spans 13 amino acids. The CDR3 region has the DNA TGTGCCACCGGGCAGTCTGGGGCCAACGTCCTGACTTTC. Protein product: CATGQSGANVLTF.

The rearrangement joins TRBV19 to TRBJ1-3; D is perhaps TRBD1 (6 bases). Deletions cut 6 bases from V and 1 base from J, with 16 bases between. CDR1 and CDR2 (germline): LNHDA, SQIVND (reference sequence). This CDR3 is 16 amino acids long. CDR3 in amino acids: CASSQDSFGSGNTIYF. The DNA of the CDR3 is TGTGCCAGTAGCCAGGACAGTTTTGGGTCTGGAAACACCATATATTTT.

The chain joins TRBV27 to TRBJ2-7, with 13 positions matching TRBD2. The germline gives CDR1 MNHEY, CDR2 SMNVEV (reference sequence). With V trimmed by 3 bases and J by 2 bases, 7 bases remained unmatched. There are 17 residues in the CDR3. The CDR3 bases are TGTGCCAGCAGTTTTCGACTAGCGGGAGGAACTCCCTACGAGCAGTACTTC. It yields the protein CASSFRLAGGTPYEQYF.

The genes are TRBV4-1 and TRBJ2-7; TRBD1 matches 10 bases. The CDR3 totals 17 residues. With 3 bases clipped from V and 3 bases from J, the junction kept 11 bases outside the gene matches. The V gene's germline CDR1 is MGHRA and CDR2 YSYEKL. Written as DNA, the CDR3 is TGCGCCAGCAGCCAGGAGCCGGGACAGGGGTCTGACTACGAGCAGTACTTC. Residues: CASSQEPGQGSDYEQYF.

The chain recombines TRBV7-8 with TRBJ2-1; no clear D. Germline loops: CDR1 SGHVS, CDR2 FQNEAQ. Deletions cut 1 base from V and 2 bases from J, with 6 bases between. The CDR3 covers 14 residues. The CDR3 region has the DNA TGTGCCAGCAGCTTAGACGGAGCCTACAATGAGCAGTTCTTC. Encoded protein: CASSLDGAYNEQFF.

This sequence joins TRBV19 and TRBJ2-2, with 10 bases that match TRBD1. The CDR3 is 16 amino acids. J lost 2 bases, V lost 9 bases, and 9 bases had no gene match. Germline V gene lookup returns CDR1 LNHDA and CDR2 SQIVND (reference sequence). The chain's CDR3 is CASRRQGAGNTGELFF. The CDR3 DNA reads TGTGCCAGCCGTAGACAGGGGGCGGGTAACACCGGGGAGCTGTTTTTT. Based on the CDR3 plus reference TRBV19 and TRBJ2-2, the full variable domain is DGGITQSPKYLFRKEGQNVTLSCEQNLNHDAMYWYRQDPGQGLRLIYYSQIVNDFQKGDIAEGYSVSREKKESFPLTVTSAQKNPTAFYLCASRRQGAGNTGELFFGEGSRLTVL.

The rearrangement joins TRBV11-2 to TRBJ2-1; a possible D gene is TRBD1 (7 bases). Germline V gene data show CDR1 as SGHAT and CDR2 as FQNNGV. Trimming removed 5 bases from V and 7 bases from J, with 15 bases in between. The CDR3 is 14 residues long. CDR3 nucleotides: TGTGCCAGCAGCGCGGGACAGCCGGGGAATGAGCAGTTCTTC. It is translated as CASSAGQPGNEQFF.

This clone appeared a few times. This chain's CDR3 is CASSLRGGFTEAFF. The CDR3 region has the DNA TGCGCCAGCAGCTTGCGGGGTGGGTTTACTGAAGCTTTCTTT. J is TRBJ1-1 and V is TRBV5-1; D call uncertain. The germline V gene has CDR1 SGHRS and CDR2 YFSETQ. CDR3 size: 14 residues. Trimming stripped 1 base from V and 5 bases from J, with 12 bases between. Based on the CDR3 plus reference TRBV5-1 and TRBJ1-1, the full variable domain is KAGVTQTPRYLIKTRGQQVTLSCSPISGHRSVSWYQQTPGQGLQFLFEYFSETQRNKGNFPGRFSGRQFSNSRSEMNVSTLELGDSALYLCASSLRGGFTEAFFGQGTRLTVV.